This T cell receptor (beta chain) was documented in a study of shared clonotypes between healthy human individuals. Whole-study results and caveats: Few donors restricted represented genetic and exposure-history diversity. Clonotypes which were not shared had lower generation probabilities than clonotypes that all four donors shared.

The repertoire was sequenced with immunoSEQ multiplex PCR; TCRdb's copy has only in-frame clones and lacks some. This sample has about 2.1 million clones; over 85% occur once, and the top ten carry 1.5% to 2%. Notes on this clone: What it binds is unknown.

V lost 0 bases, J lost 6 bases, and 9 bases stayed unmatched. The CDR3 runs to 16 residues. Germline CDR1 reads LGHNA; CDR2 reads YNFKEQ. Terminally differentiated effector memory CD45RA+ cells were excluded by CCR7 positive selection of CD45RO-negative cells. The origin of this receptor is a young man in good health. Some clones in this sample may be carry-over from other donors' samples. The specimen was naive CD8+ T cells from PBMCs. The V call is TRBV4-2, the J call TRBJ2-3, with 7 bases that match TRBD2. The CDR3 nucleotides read TGTGCCAGCAGCCAAGATCCTTTCGGGAGGCCCGATACGCAGTATTTT. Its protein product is CASSQDPFGRPDTQYF.